The T cell receptor (beta chain) under discussion was sequenced for a study of shared clonotypes between healthy human individuals. Concerning this clone: Its target is not known. One end of the junction does not line up with germline, which may come from a read error.

Findings and caveats of the study: At large depth, rarefaction still showed sorted-subset sequencing to be incomplete.

Germline lookup yields CDR1 SGHRS and CDR2 YFSETQ. The CDR3 runs 16 residues. Assay used: immunoSEQ multiplex PCR; TCRdb lists only in-frame clones, some missing. The table shows under 750,000 clones, with roughly 72% occurring only once. J is TRBJ2-6 and V is TRBV5-1, with 7 bases lining up with TRBD1. The receptor's source is a woman aged 25 to 45 in good health. Sequencing was carried out using memory CD4+ T cells sorted from blood. The subset denotes: CD45RA-negative fraction. The DNA of the CDR3 is TGCGCCAGCACAGGGGGTGCCATCTCTGGGGCCAACGGCCTGACTTTC. Its protein product is CASTGGAISGANGLTF.